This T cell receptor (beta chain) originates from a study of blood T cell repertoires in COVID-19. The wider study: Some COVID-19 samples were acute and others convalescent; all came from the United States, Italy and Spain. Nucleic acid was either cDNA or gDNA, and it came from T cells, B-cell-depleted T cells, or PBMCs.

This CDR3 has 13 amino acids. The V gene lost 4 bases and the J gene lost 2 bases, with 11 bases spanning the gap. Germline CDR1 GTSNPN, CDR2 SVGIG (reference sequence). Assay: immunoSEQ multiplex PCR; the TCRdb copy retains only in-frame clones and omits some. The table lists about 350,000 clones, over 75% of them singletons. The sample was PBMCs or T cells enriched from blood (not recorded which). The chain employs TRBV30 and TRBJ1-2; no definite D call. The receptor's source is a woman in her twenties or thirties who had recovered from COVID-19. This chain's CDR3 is CAWTWGENYGYTF. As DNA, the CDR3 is TGTGCCTGGACTTGGGGAGAAAACTATGGCTACACCTTC.